The clone carrying this T cell receptor (beta chain) appeared a single time. The repertoire was sequenced with immunoSEQ multiplex PCR; TCRdb's copy has only in-frame clones and lacks some. The sample has 200,000 to 300,000 clones; around 89% are singletons. This sample was taken from a study of blood T cell repertoires in COVID-19. As for the study in general: COVID-19 samples collected from the United States, Italy and Spain covered acute and convalescent phases. From T cells, B-cell-depleted T cells, or PBMCs came the material, which was cDNA or gDNA.

Germline CDR1 reads MDHEN; CDR2 reads SYDVKM. The junction had 13 bases not matched to a gene; V was cut back by 6 bases and J by 4 bases. The CDR3 loop spans 16 amino acids. The study recruited people aged 18 to 89 years across around 23 US areas. Donors were grouped by their self-reported clinical history. Sequences were obtained from PBMCs or T cells enriched from blood (not recorded which). This TCR was recovered from a woman in her 30s who had recovered from COVID-19. The genes are TRBV28 and TRBJ1-2; TRBD1 matches 8 bases. The CDR3 nucleotides are TGTGCCAGCAGCGCGCCAGGGGGCAGGTCTGCCTATGGCTACACCTTC. Encoded protein: CASSAPGGRSAYGYTF.